The clone carrying this TCR beta chain was counted only a few times. The antigen is undetermined. Chemo-refractory metastatic non-small-cell lung cancer patients received focal radiation with ipilimumab CTLA-4 blockade. The data derive from a study of radiotherapy plus CTLA-4 blockade in lung cancer. Overall study: Objective responses were documented in about 19% of patients, with disease control in about 29%.

Regarding the study as a whole: Tumor-origin TCR clones grew in blood after radiotherapy plus ipilimumab.

Germline V gene sequence: CDR1 MNHEY, CDR2 SVGAGI. V lost 4 bases, J lost 6 bases, and 19 bases lay in between. The length of the CDR3 is 16 residues. Measured with immunoSEQ multiplex PCR; TCRdb has only the in-frame clones, and not every one. The data contain tens of thousands of clones, about 74% of them seen just once; the ten biggest clones take up 8.5% to 10%. The chain carries TRBV6-5 and TRBJ2-1, with TRBD1 as a possible D gene (5 bases). Material: peripheral blood, obtained from a patient treated with radiotherapy plus ipilimumab. The sequence was obtained from a human donor with non-small cell lung cancer who had stable disease on radiotherapy plus ipilimumab. CDR3 coding DNA: TGTGCCAGCAGTTTCGCCGGTCAGGGCCCCTTCAATGAGCAGTTCTTC. Amino acid sequence: CASSFAGQGPFNEQFF.